These T cell receptor beta chains were read from a single sample in a study of neoadjuvant anti-PD-1 for oral cavity cancer. The data were produced by immunoSEQ multiplex PCR, yet TCRdb's version contains in-frame clones alone and is incomplete. The table lists some 9,500 clones, around 68% of them singletons. Source: PBMCs, taken after nivolumab (anti-PD-1) treatment. Receptors were obtained from a person aged 35-79 years with oral cavity squamous cell carcinoma. CDR3s include the opening cysteine and the closing phenylalanine or tryptophan. The D gene is left open where the match is weak. Size is omitted from some rows. Given values are once, few, many or a class for expanded clones.

TRBV10-2	TRBJ1-6	.	once	TGCGCCAGCAGTGAGCTCCCGGGGACCTATAATTCACCCCTCCACTTT	CASSELPGTYNSPLHF
TRBV2	TRBJ2-7	.	.	TGTGCCAGCAGCTTACAGATATCCTACGAGCAGTACTTC	CASSLQISYEQYF
TRBV5-1	TRBJ2-2	TRBD1	.	TGCGCCAGCAGCTTGGCACAGGGGGCGAGAGGGGAGCTGTTTTTT	CASSLAQGARGELFF
TRBV6-1	TRBJ1-2	TRBD1	few	TGTGCCAGCAGTGATGGGACAGGGAGTGGCTACACCTTC	CASSDGTGSGYTF
TRBV2	TRBJ1-6	TRBD1	.	TGTGCCAGCAGTGAACCCCAGCAGGGGGCTGCCTATAATTCACCCCTCCACTTT	CASSEPQQGAAYNSPLHF
TRBV5-4	TRBJ2-2	TRBD2	few	TGTGCCAGCAGCCACAGCGGGAGGCACACCGGGGAGCTGTTTTTT	CASSHSGRHTGELFF
TRBV7-2	TRBJ2-7	TRBD1	.	TGTGCCAGCAGCTTAAGAAACAGGGGGCCCTACGAGCAGTACTTC	CASSLRNRGPYEQYF
TRBV5-1	TRBJ2-7	TRBD2	once	TGCGCCAGCAGCTTCCTCGGACTAGCGGGGGAAAACGAGCAGTACTTC	CASSFLGLAGENEQYF
TRBV6-4	TRBJ2-1	TRBD1	.	TGTGCCAGCAGTGATCGGACAGGGAGCAATGAGCAGTTCTTC	CASSDRTGSNEQFF
TRBV5-5	TRBJ1-5	.	.	TGTGCCAGCAGAACTAATATACAGGAATATCAGCCCCAGCATTTT	CASRTNIQEYQPQHF
TRBV5-4	TRBJ2-5	.	.	TGTGCCAGCAGCCCGAACGGACAGCCCCAAGAGACCCAGTACTTC	CASSPNGQPQETQYF
TRBV6-1	TRBJ2-1	TRBD2	.	TGTGCCAGCATAACGGGGGGGTTCGACAATGAGCAGTTCTTC	CASITGGFDNEQFF
TRBV2	TRBJ2-3	.	.	TGTGCCAGCAGTCTAAGGAGGGGACCAGATACGCAGTATTTT	CASSLRRGPDTQYF
TRBV5-1	TRBJ2-1	TRBD2	.	TGCGCCAGCAGCCCGGGACTAGCGGGTACGAATGAGCAGTTCTTC	CASSPGLAGTNEQFF
TRBV28	TRBJ1-5	.	.	TGTGCCAGCAGTTCCGGCGGGGGACCCAATCAGCCCCAGCATTTT	CASSSGGGPNQPQHF
TRBV7-2	TRBJ2-7	.	.	TGTGCCAGCAGCTTAGGAAGGACCGAGCAGTACTTC	CASSLGRTEQYF
TRBV5-6	TRBJ1-6	.	.	TGTGCCAGCAGCTTGGTAAGGAGCTCCTATAATTCACCCCTCCACTTT	CASSLVRSSYNSPLHF
TRBV7-2	TRBJ2-7	TRBD2	.	TGTGCCAGCAGCTCCCCTAGCGGGGGGGCCGAGCAGTACTTC	CASSSPSGGAEQYF
TRBV28	TRBJ2-1	.	few	TGTGCCAGCAGTTACGGTGAGCAGTTCTTC	CASSYGEQFF
TRBV15	TRBJ2-5	.	few	TGTGCCACCAGCAGAGATCCGGGGGAGACCCAGTACTTC	CATSRDPGETQYF